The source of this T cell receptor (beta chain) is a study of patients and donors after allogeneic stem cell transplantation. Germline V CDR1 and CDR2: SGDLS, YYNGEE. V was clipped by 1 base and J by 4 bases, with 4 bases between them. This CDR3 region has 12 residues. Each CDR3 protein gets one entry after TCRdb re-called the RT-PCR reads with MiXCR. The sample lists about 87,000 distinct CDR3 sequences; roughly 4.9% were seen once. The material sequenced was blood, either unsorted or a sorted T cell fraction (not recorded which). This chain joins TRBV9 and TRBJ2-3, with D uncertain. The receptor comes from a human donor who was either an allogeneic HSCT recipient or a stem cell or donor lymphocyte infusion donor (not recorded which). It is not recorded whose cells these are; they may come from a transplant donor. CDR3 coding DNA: TGTGCCAGCAGCGTAAAGGCAGATACGCAGTATTTT. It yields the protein CASSVKADTQYF.